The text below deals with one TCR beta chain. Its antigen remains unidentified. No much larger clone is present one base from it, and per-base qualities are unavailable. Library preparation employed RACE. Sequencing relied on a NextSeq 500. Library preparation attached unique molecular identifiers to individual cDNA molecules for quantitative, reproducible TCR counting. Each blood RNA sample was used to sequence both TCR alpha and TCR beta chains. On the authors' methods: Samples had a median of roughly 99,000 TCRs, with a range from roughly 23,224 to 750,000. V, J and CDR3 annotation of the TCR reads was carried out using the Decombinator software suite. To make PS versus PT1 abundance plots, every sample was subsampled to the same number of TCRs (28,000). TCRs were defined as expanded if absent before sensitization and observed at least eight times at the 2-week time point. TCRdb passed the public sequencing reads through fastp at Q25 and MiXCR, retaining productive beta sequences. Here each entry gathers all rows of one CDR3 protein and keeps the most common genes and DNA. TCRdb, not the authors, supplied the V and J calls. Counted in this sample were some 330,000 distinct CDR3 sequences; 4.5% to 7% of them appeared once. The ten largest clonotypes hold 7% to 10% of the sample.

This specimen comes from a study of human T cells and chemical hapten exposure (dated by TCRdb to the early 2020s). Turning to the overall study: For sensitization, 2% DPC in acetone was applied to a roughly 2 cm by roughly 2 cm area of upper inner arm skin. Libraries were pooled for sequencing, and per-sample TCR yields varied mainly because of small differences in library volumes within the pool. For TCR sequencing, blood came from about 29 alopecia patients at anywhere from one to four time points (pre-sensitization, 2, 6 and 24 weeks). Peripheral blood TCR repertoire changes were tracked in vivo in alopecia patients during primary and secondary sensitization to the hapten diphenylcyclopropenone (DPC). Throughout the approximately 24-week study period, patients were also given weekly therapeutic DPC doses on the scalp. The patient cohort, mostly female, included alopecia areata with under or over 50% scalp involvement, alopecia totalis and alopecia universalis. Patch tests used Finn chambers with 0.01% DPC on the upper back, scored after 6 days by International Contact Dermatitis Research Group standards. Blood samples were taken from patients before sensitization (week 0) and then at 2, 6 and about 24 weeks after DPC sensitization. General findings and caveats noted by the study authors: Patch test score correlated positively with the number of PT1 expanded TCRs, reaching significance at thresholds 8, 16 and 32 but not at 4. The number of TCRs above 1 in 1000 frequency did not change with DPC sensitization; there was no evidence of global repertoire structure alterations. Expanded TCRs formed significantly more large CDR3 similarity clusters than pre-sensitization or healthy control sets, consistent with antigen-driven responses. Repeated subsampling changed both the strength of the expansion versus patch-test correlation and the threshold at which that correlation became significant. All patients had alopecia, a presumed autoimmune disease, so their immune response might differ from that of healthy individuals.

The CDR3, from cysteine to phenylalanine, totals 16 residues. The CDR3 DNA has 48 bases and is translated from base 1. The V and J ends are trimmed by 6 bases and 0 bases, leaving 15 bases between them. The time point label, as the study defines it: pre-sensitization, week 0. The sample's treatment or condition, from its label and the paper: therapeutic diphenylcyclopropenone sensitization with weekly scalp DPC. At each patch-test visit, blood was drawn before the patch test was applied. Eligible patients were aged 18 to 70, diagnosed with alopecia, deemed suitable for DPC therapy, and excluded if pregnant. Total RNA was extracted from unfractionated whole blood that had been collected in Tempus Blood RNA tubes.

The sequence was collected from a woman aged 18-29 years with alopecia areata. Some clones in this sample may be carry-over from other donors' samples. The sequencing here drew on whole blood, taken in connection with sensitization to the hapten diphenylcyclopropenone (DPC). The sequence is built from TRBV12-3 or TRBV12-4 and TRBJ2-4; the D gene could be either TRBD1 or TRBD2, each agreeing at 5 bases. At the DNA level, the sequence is TGTGCCAGCAGCCTACCCGGGGCACTAGCCAAAAACATTCAGTACTTC. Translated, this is CASSLPGALAKNIQYF.